Described below is a single TCR beta chain sequence and its context. The antigen it binds to is not known. Based on the germline V gene (reference sequence), the CDR1 and CDR2 sequences are SEHNR and FQNEAQ. Spanning cysteine to phenylalanine, the CDR3 consists of 17 amino acids. The entry carries no DNA sequence. TRB rearrangements were amplified by multiplex PCR using a touch-down protocol with TRB-A and TRB-B primer pools mixed in one tube. Illumina adapters and sample indices were added to the amplicons through two consecutive PCR reactions performed with Phusion HS II polymerase. The amplicons were gel-purified using the NucleoSpin Gel and PCR Clean-up kit, after which quantification was performed by Qubit and quality was checked on an Agilent 2100 Bioanalyzer. Sequencing of the libraries was done on an Illumina MiSeq with paired-end, single-indexed, 600-cycle runs. Concerning the study's data processing: MiXCR version 2.1.12 with the default MiXCR reference library was used to align and assemble TRB reads. A clone was defined by each unique CDR3 nucleotide sequence, and the analysis included only productive sequences supported by at least two reads. Alpha-parameterized diversity profiles (alpha 0 to 5), including the Shannon (alpha 1) and Simpson (alpha 2) indices, were computed with an R script to assess repertoire diversity. The tcR package was used to compute combinatorial TRB VJ usage, which was then compared between cohorts by principal component analysis with ade4. GLIPH clustering of TCRbeta CDR3s was carried out on cohort pairs matched by age and read depth, and cluster frequencies were compared by Wilcoxon test. TCRdb reprocessed the sequencing reads and holds a single record per CDR3 protein sequence, with no DNA. Here the V and J calls rest on TCRdb's processing, not on the authors' analysis. This sample's records show 4,500 to 5,500 distinct CDR3 sequences. The ten largest clones add up to around 15% of the sample.

Per sample, approximately 230 ng of peripheral blood genomic DNA, approximately 37,500 genome equivalents, was used for TRB amplification. This sample stems from a study of T cell clusters in autoimmune cytopenias (dated by TCRdb to about 2019). Background on the whole study: Of the 43 healthy donor controls, 22 were female, and the group had a mean age of roughly 57 years and a median age of around 60 years. The study was designed to test whether a disease-specific immune repertoire signature usable as a blood-based biomarker is carried by autoimmune cytopenia patients. For primary cytopenia, 20 to 25 age-matched healthy donors were used as controls, and for secondary cytopenia, roughly 13 age-matched CLL patients were used as controls. Peripheral blood TRB and IGH repertoires were sequenced in autoimmune cytopenia patients at active disease and during treatment follow-up, alongside healthy, CLL and autoimmune hepatitis controls. The median TRB sequencing depth was around 50,000 reads per sample, and the median number of distinct TRB clonotypes was 2,350 per sample. Autoimmune hepatitis repertoires were compared against about two dozen age- and sex-matched healthy donors.

Broader findings and caveats from the paper: GLIPH results suggested that primary autoimmune cytopenia patients were missing physiological T cell clusters, with under 55 clusters found only in healthy donors compared with approximately 15 found only in patients. The TRB repertoire shifts, including less even repertoires in secondary cytopenia and CLL, mostly reflected lymphoma bias and not autoimmunity. Healthy donors showed around 2.9-fold more exclusive TRB clusters than active autoimmune hepatitis patients, consistent with an autoimmunity-wide signature. The T cell clusters were only ever defined in silico, so experimental validation of their functional role was still needed. In the comparison of secondary cytopenia with CLL, the cluster-lack signature was not observed, apparently because the dominant lymphoma-associated repertoire masked the signature.

The sample also formed part of further work on T cell repertoires in aging, cancer and after chemotherapy. Per that second paper: Six donor age groups were covered, ranging from 30 or younger up to 70 or older, and each group contained at least three individuals. Healthy donor control TCR repertoires were recorded over several months to years and showed clear clonal overlap across re-sampling. The full dataset contained 8.5 million to 10 million TCR reads. Untreated patients with hematological or solid cancers showed significantly lower blood TCR diversity and higher clonality than age-matched healthy donors. Declining TCR diversity with age in healthy donors was mainly explained by loss of richness; in cancer patients, loss of evenness also contributed. In both cancer cohorts, the median generation probability rose over the chemotherapy interval, which suggests that the repertoire was reconstituted through rebound thymic output. It was noted by the authors that conclusions about immunological memory after chemotherapy cannot be drawn from the repertoire data. To examine immunoaging and T cell reconstitution after chemotherapy, the study profiled TCR beta repertoires in peripheral blood from healthy donors and cancer patients. The cohort comprised 218 cancer patients, roughly 93 with hematological and some 120 with solid cancers, plus 95 healthy donors as a reference group. Processing of the TRB sequences was carried out with MiXCR versions 2.12 and 3.0.5. Repertoire metrics included Shannon diversity, evenness, clonality (one minus evenness), and alpha-parameterized diversity profiles from alpha 0 to 5. The IGoR algorithm was used to compute generation probabilities of clones in paired pre- and post-chemotherapy samples.

The chain couples TRBV7-9 to TRBJ2-1; the TRBD1 assignment by TCRdb is unverifiable without DNA. Sequenced sample: peripheral blood. The origin of this receptor is a human donor in good health. The CDR3 region has the sequence CASSLAWGTGGNNEQFF.